Below, one T cell receptor beta chain is given with its context. Its antigen is unidentified. CDR3 length: 18 residues. Germline lookup yields CDR1 SGHDN and CDR2 FVKESK. Trimming at V came to 3 bases and at J to 3 bases, leaving 13 bases not matched to a gene. Treatment of the sample: roughly 18 received Ad26.COV2.S at low or high dose, single or two shots; five or six received placebo; per-sample allocation not given. The samples were gathered on day 63 after the first injection of vaccine or placebo. Repertoires were generated with immunoSEQ multiplex PCR, while TCRdb's copy carries only in-frame clones and drops some. There are fewer than 500,000 clones in the sample; 90% occur only once, and around 4.2% lies in the top ten. The source of the sample is a study of Ad26.COV2.S vaccination and SARS-CoV-2 variants. Study-level findings and limits: Those who received the vaccine showed greater spike-specific TCR breadth than those given placebo. The TCR-based breadth and depth measures might underestimate overall T cell responses. Whether participants received vaccine or placebo, their non-spike TCR breadth was similar.

The sequence derives from a person aged 18-60 years who received the Ad26.COV2.S COVID-19 vaccine or a placebo. The rearrangement joins TRBV14 to TRBJ2-5; 10 nucleotides align to TRBD2. This material consisted of peripheral blood, taken in a trial of Ad26.COV2.S vaccine versus placebo. The CDR3 sequence is CASSHSRQASGSKETQYF. In DNA form, the CDR3 reads TGTGCCAGCAGCCACTCCCGGCAGGCTAGCGGGAGCAAAGAGACCCAGTACTTC. The whole variable domain, remainder taken from reference TRBV14 and TRBJ2-5, is EAGVTQFPSHSVIEKGQTVTLRCDPISGHDNLYWYRRVMGKEIKFLLHFVKESKQDESGMPNNRFLAERTGGTYSTLKVQPAELEDSGVYFCASSHSRQASGSKETQYFGPGTRLLVL.